This T cell receptor (beta chain) came from a study of T cell responses to AZD1222 COVID-19 vaccine. Study observations and caveats: After the peak T cell response, and only then, were repertoires sampled. Nearly half of spike-specific TCRs reportedly target unmutated variant regions. Baseline serology detected seropositivity in only a handful of AZD1222 recipients. Donors in the cohort were predominantly white British and more often female, and clonal diversity was possibly underestimated.

CDR3 length: 16 residues. Germline loops: CDR1 MDHEN, CDR2 SYDVKM. Trimming removed 5 bases from V and 3 bases from J; junction bases left unmatched: 10. Data came from immunoSEQ multiplex PCR; TCRdb stores just in-frame clones and leaves some out. The repertoire holds roughly 150,000 clones, with 90% as singletons. Points on this clone: Antigen specificity is unknown.

The chain carries TRBV28 and TRBJ2-1; 7 positions agree with TRBD1. This sequence originates from an adult in good health. The material sequenced was peripheral blood, taken on day 0 of AZD1222 vaccination. CDR3 amino acids: CASSTFWTGHYNEQFF. The DNA for the CDR3 is TGTGCCAGCAGTACGTTCTGGACAGGCCACTACAATGAGCAGTTCTTC.